Given below is one T cell receptor beta chain in context. Its specificity is unknown. Treatment described: roughly 19 received Ad26.COV2.S at low or high dose, single or two shots; roughly 5 received placebo; per-sample allocation not given. Day 63 after the first vaccine or placebo injection was the time point for sampling. Built on an Ad26 vector, the vaccine expressed Wuhan-strain SARS-CoV-2 spike. The ends lost 4 bases at V and 6 bases at J; junction bases unmatched: 8. The germline V gene has CDR1 MGHDK and CDR2 SYGVNS. This CDR3 is built from 14 residues. This entry comes from a study of Ad26.COV2.S vaccination and SARS-CoV-2 variants. Study details: Intramuscular Ad26.COV2.S doses were given once or twice, 56 days apart.

Libraries were prepared by immunoSEQ multiplex PCR; TCRdb keeps only in-frame clonotypes and omits some of them. The sample records 300,000 to 500,000 clones, more than 85% being singletons. Notes on the study in general: Total T cell responses were possibly underestimated by TCR breadth and depth analyses. Non-spike TCR breadth did not differ much between vaccine and placebo recipients.

This rearrangement joins TRBV25-1 to TRBJ1-2; 7 bases are a match to TRBD1. Sequenced here: peripheral blood, sampled in a trial of Ad26.COV2.S vaccine versus placebo. This TCR derives from a person aged 18-65 years who received the Ad26.COV2.S COVID-19 vaccine or a placebo. CDR3 region: CASSGPRQGDGYTF. The CDR3 coding sequence is TGTGCCAGCAGTGGGCCTAGACAGGGCGATGGCTACACCTTC.